This TCR beta chain was identified in a study of blood T cells in healthy people across ages. The study's findings and limits: Measured against age, TCR beta diversity per million T cells decreased in a roughly linear manner.

This clonotype came up a few times. Its antigen is unknown. Each sample yielded at least 5.5 micrograms of PBMC total RNA. The authors ran a second PCR of about 6 to 12 cycles using a sample-barcoded 5' primer and a J-beta primer mix. From each sample, at least 3 million paired-end reads containing CDR3 were obtained. TCRdb passed the 5' RACE reads through MiXCR, listing each CDR3 protein once. The data show more than 700,000 distinct CDR3 sequences, roughly 53% seen once. The sequence came from a man older than 75 in good health. Sequencing was carried out using blood.

In DNA form, the CDR3 reads TGCAGCGTTGAAGATCTAGCGGGAGTTGCGGAGACCCAGTACTTC. It specifies CSVEDLAGVAETQYF. The rearrangement uses TRBV29-1 and TRBJ2-5, with 10 nucleotides matching TRBD2. The CDR3 covers 15 residues. The germline V gene has CDR1 SQVTM and CDR2 ANQGSEA. V shed 0 bases and J 5 bases; nucleotides not matched to a gene: 6.